This TCR beta chain was obtained from a study of glioma-infiltrating T cells after dendritic cell vaccination. Whole-study context: Autologous tumor lysate was loaded overnight onto monocyte-derived dendritic cells grown seven days with IL-4 and GM-CSF.

Study results and limitations: TCR clonality showed no direct relationship with survival.

The immunoSEQ assay amplified TCRB CDR3 from up to about 2 ug DNA. Method: immunoSEQ multiplex PCR; TCRdb's copy keeps in-frame clones and lacks some. The sample holds 99,000 or so clones, around 87% seen once. Time point reported: after dendritic cell vaccination, including at tumor progression/relapse. Concerning this clone: Its antigen is undetermined.

The material sequenced was blood, taken after dendritic cell vaccination. The sequence came from a human donor with glioblastoma.

The CDR3 spells CASSSSLGVVGEKLFF. CDR3 DNA sequence: TGTGCCAGCAGCTCCAGCCTAGGGGTTGTCGGAGAAAAACTGTTTTTT. The V gene is TRBV7-9, the J gene TRBJ1-4, with TRBD1 as a possible D gene (5 bases). This CDR3 has 16 residues. The germline V and J ends were trimmed by 4 bases and 8 bases, with 20 bases remaining between them. The germline CDR1 and CDR2 sequences are SEHNR and FQNEAQ (reference sequence). Using reference TRBV7-9 and TRBJ1-4 for the parts outside the CDR3, the full variable domain is DTGVSQNPRHKITKRGQNVTFRCDPISEHNRLYWYRQTLGQGPEFLTYFQNEAQLEKSRLLSDRFSAERPKGSFSTLEIQRTEQGDSAMYLCASSSSLGVVGEKLFFGSGTQLSVL.